These 4 T cell receptor beta chains originate from one sample sequenced in a study of T cells after yellow fever vaccination. TCRdb processed the 5' RACE reads anew with MiXCR; each CDR3 protein has one entry. This sample has 120,000 or so distinct CDR3 sequences; about 8.8% occur once, and the top ten carry roughly 43%. The source material was CD8+ T cells sorted from PBMCs, sampled on the day of the yellow fever booster vaccination. The receptor set was obtained from a young man who received the YFV17D yellow fever vaccine.

This clonotype came up many times. CDR3 region: CSVGRSAASHGYTF. CDR3 DNA: TGCAGCGTTGGCCGATCGGCAGCCTCCCATGGCTACACCTTC. The chain employs TRBV29-1 and TRBJ1-2; D uncertain. The CDR3 extends over 14 amino acids. Germline assignment: CDR1 SQVTM and CDR2 ANQGSEA. The V end lost 4 bases, the J end lost 6 bases, and 18 bases lay between the germline ends.

This clonotype was counted ten times or more. The chain employs TRBV12-3 or TRBV12-4 and TRBJ2-4, with D maybe TRBD2 (6 bases). The CDR3 length is 13 residues. Deletions cut 10 bases from V and 5 bases from J, with 15 bases between. The CDR3 bases are TGTGCCACCGCCGGGACTGGGGAAAACATTCAGTACTTC. Encoded protein: CATAGTGENIQYF.

The chain has TRBV6-4 and TRBJ1-1, with 9 bases identical to TRBD1. The length of the CDR3 is 13 residues. In germline, CDR1 is MRHNA, CDR2 SNTAGT. Losses at the gene ends were 7 bases for V and 7 bases for J; bases not matched to a gene: 7. This CDR3 is CASTAGTGLEAFF. The CDR3 DNA reads as TGTGCCAGCACCGCCGGGACAGGGCTTGAAGCTTTCTTT.

The chain combines TRBV5-1 with TRBJ2-3; the D is unclear. The CDR3 sequence is 14 residues long. Germline assignment: CDR1 SGHRS and CDR2 YFSETQ. Trimming left V 0 bases short and J 2 bases short, with 7 bases between. CDR3 sequence (DNA): TGCGCCAGCAGCTTGGAGTTCACCACAGATACGCAGTATTTT. Translating it yields CASSLEFTTDTQYF.